The rows below give T cell receptor beta chains drawn from one sample of a study of OX40 agonist ivuxolimab in advanced cancers. TCRdb's copy holds only in-frame clones and misses some; the assay was immunoSEQ multiplex PCR. The sample holds about 61,000 clones, about 89% seen once. The sequencing used CD4+ or CD8+ T cells sorted from blood, collected in a trial of the OX40 agonist ivuxolimab. These receptor sequences come from an adult with an advanced solid tumor such as melanoma, head and neck, liver or kidney cancer. Both conserved end residues are part of each CDR3. D genes are given only for firm matches. Size tells how often a clone was seen (once, few, many) or the class of an expanded clone, and some rows leave it out.

TRBV4-1	few	TRBJ1-1	-	CASSQGLSTGAFF	TGCGCCAGCAGCCAAGGCTTGTCTACTGGGGCTTTCTTT
TRBV5-5	-	TRBJ1-1	-	CASKTGPGAFF	TGTGCCAGCAAAACAGGGCCCGGGGCTTTCTTT
TRBV27	-	TRBJ1-1	-	CASSPLTAGSATEAFF	TGTGCCAGCAGTCCGTTGACTGCAGGGTCAGCCACTGAAGCTTTCTTT
TRBV7-2	-	TRBJ1-3	-	CASSWDTSSGNTIYF	TGTGCCAGCAGCTGGGACACGAGCTCTGGAAACACCATATATTTT
TRBV14	-	TRBJ2-3	TRBD1	CASSQGVRGRRTDTQYF	TGTGCCAGCAGCCAAGGAGTTAGGGGGCGAAGAACAGATACGCAGTATTTT
TRBV11-2	-	TRBJ2-3	-	CASSLDLSRADTQYF	TGTGCCAGCAGCTTAGATCTTAGCAGGGCGGATACGCAGTATTTT
TRBV15	-	TRBJ2-3	-	CATSSPVISTDTQYF	TGTGCCACCAGCAGCCCGGTCATTAGCACAGATACGCAGTATTTT
TRBV7-6	few	TRBJ1-1	-	CASSAVNTEAFF	TGTGCCAGCAGTGCAGTGAACACTGAAGCTTTCTTT
TRBV10-1	-	TRBJ2-3	-	CASSDTGRSTDTQYF	TGCGCCAGCAGTGACACAGGGCGAAGCACAGATACGCAGTATTTT
TRBV5-1	-	TRBJ1-2	-	CASSLVPVEGYTF	TGCGCCAGCAGCTTGGTTCCGGTAGAAGGCTACACCTTC
TRBV5-6	-	TRBJ2-1	-	CASSSTRAPYNEQFF	TGTGCCAGCAGCTCTACTAGGGCGCCCTACAATGAGCAGTTCTTC
TRBV6-6	-	TRBJ1-1	-	CASSSGPNTEAFF	TGTGCCAGCAGTTCGGGTCCGAACACTGAAGCTTTCTTT
TRBV4-1	-	TRBJ2-5	-	CASSQEGPPAQYF	TGCGCCAGCAGCCAAGAGGGACCCCCTGCCCAGTACTTC
TRBV30	-	TRBJ2-1	TRBD1	CAWSTGQGIDEQFF	TGTGCCTGGAGTACTGGACAGGGGATAGATGAGCAGTTCTTC
TRBV18	few	TRBJ2-3	TRBD1	CASSPRQGVSTDTQYF	TGTGCCAGCTCACCACGTCAGGGGGTCAGCACAGATACGCAGTATTTT
TRBV7-6	-	TRBJ2-7	-	CASSMGTPYEQYF	TGTGCCAGCAGCATGGGCACTCCCTACGAGCAGTACTTC
TRBV27	-	TRBJ1-1	-	CASSISGSPNTEAFF	TGTGCCAGCAGCATTTCTGGCAGCCCCAACACTGAAGCTTTCTTT
TRBV10-3	once	TRBJ2-1	TRBD2	CAISESVASGYNEQFF	TGTGCCATCAGTGAGTCAGTGGCTAGCGGTTACAATGAGCAGTTCTTC
TRBV27	-	TRBJ2-1	-	CASSFHSGGTAYNEQFF	TGTGCCAGCAGTTTCCACTCCGGGGGGACAGCCTACAATGAGCAGTTCTTC
TRBV15	-	TRBJ2-7	TRBD1	CATSRRDRAEEQYF	TGTGCCACCAGCAGAAGGGACAGGGCGGAGGAGCAGTACTTC
TRBV7-9	-	TRBJ1-2	-	CASSSDQGLRMGYTF	TGTGCCAGCAGCTCAGACCAGGGACTGCGGATGGGCTACACCTTC
TRBV2	-	TRBJ2-2	TRBD1	CAGLRDSGTGELFF	TGTGCCGGGTTACGGGACAGTGGCACCGGGGAGCTGTTTTTT
TRBV27	-	TRBJ2-2	TRBD1	CASSPRTGNTGELFF	TGTGCCAGCAGTCCAAGGACAGGGAACACCGGGGAGCTGTTTTTT
TRBV29-1	-	TRBJ2-3	-	CSVERTSSSTDTQYF	TGCAGCGTTGAAAGGACATCCTCCAGCACAGATACGCAGTATTTT
TRBV7-9	-	TRBJ1-5	-	CASSRTDSNQPQHF	TGTGCCAGCAGCCGGACAGATAGCAATCAGCCCCAGCATTTT
TRBV4-2	-	TRBJ2-2	TRBD2	CASSQPTGLAGTGELFF	TGTGCCAGCAGCCAACCCACAGGACTAGCTGGGACCGGGGAGCTGTTTTTT
TRBV6-4	few	TRBJ2-3	-	CASSDDRFPDTQYF	TGTGCCAGCAGTGACGATCGTTTTCCCGATACGCAGTATTTT
TRBV27	-	TRBJ1-2	TRBD1	CASSQDRGYGYGYTF	TGTGCCAGCAGTCAGGACAGGGGATATGGCTATGGCTACACCTTC